This T cell receptor beta chain was recorded in a study of blood T cells in healthy people across ages. Next came a second PCR, run for roughly 7 to 12 cycles, which used a sample-barcoded 5' primer along with a J-beta primer mix. TCRdb re-called the 5' RACE reads with MiXCR, one entry per CDR3 protein. Here the sample spans over 1.5 million distinct CDR3 sequences, about 50% being singletons. Overall study findings and caveats: Roughly linearly, TCR beta diversity per million T cells fell as age increased. CMV status of donors was not determined, possibly confounding expanded clonotype changes.

This clonotype was seen a few times. The antigen is unknown. The CDR3 is 14 residues long. The germline V gene encodes CDR1 SEHNR and CDR2 FQNEAQ (reference sequence). Trimming removed 5 bases at V and 8 bases at J, with 18 bases between. The receptor was isolated from a woman aged 40 to 50 in good health. The V call is TRBV7-9, the J call TRBJ1-2, with a tentative D call TRBD1 (5 bases). The sequenced sample consisted of blood. The CDR3 coding sequence is TGTGCCAGCAGCGAAGTCGGCAGGGTCAGCGGCTACACCTTC. Its protein is CASSEVGRVSGYTF.